The rows below give T cell receptor beta chains drawn from one sample of a study of monozygotic twins with inflammatory bowel disease. TCRdb reanalyzed the 5' RACE reads and collapses them to one entry per CDR3 protein, without DNA. This table holds 200,000 to 250,000 distinct CDR3 sequences. The specimen was blood. Every receptor here comes from a human donor with ulcerative colitis or Crohn's disease, or a healthy co-twin of an affected twin (not recorded which). Both conserved end residues are part of each CDR3.

j_call v_call cdr3_aa
TRBJ2-5 TRBV3-1 CASSLGTSGMGETQYF
TRBJ2-5 TRBV7-9 CASSFIGGFQETQYF
TRBJ2-5 TRBV11-2 CASSQGTSGRASQETQYF
TRBJ1-5 TRBV28 CASSLPGEGPSRPQHF
TRBJ1-1 TRBV5-1 CASSPTGTEEAFF
TRBJ2-7 TRBV13 CASSLEGIAGAYEQYF
TRBJ2-5 TRBV24-1 CATSDLIQETQYF
TRBJ2-1 TRBV18 CASSATGLGGNEQFF
TRBJ2-5 TRBV5-1 CASSLAPPGQQETQYF
TRBJ1-1 TRBV12-3/TRBV12-4 CASARRRPEAFF
TRBJ2-3 TRBV27 CASSSILRAPLGPDTQYF
TRBJ2-3 TRBV4-1 CASSQDPGLSPDTQYF
TRBJ1-1 TRBV7-3 CASSLSGLSTEAFF
TRBJ2-7 TRBV28 CASSLPPVEVETYEQYF
TRBJ1-2 TRBV10-3 CAISESRGQGEGYTF
TRBJ1-5 TRBV5-1 CASSLGQGAEQPQHF
TRBJ2-5 TRBV4-1 CASSQEGGLESQYF
TRBJ2-3 TRBV27 CASGLAQRADTQYF
TRBJ2-2 TRBV5-8 CASSGDSRRLFF
TRBJ2-7 TRBV12-3/TRBV12-4 CASSSTAGDHEQYF
TRBJ2-3 TRBV18 CASSLQSGPFNRDTQYF
TRBJ1-1 TRBV18 CASSLDRANTEAFF
TRBJ1-1 TRBV7-2 CASSLGAPGTEAFF
TRBJ2-1 TRBV24-1 CATSLAGPNNEQFF
TRBJ2-5 TRBV5-1 CASSLHGLAGQETQYF
TRBJ2-4 TRBV5-1 CASSLNVGAKNIQYF
TRBJ2-5 TRBV20-1 CSAPPGGRETQYF
TRBJ1-5 TRBV7-2 CASGSTSGGNQPQHF
TRBJ2-5 TRBV20-1 CSATGTSGETQYF
TRBJ2-5 TRBV4-3 CASSQTWALETQYF
TRBJ1-1 TRBV12-3/TRBV12-4 CASRGPRGTEAFF
TRBJ2-7 TRBV28 CASTPWGLLGGEQYF
TRBJ2-1 TRBV7-6 CASSSGTSYMNEQFF
TRBJ2-3 TRBV2 CASSEPGLGLRPTDTRYF
TRBJ2-5 TRBV10-3 CAIKGGNQETQYF
TRBJ2-5 TRBV24-1 CATSDLGSSGFQETQYF